The 20 T cell receptor beta chains presented below share a single source sample, sequenced in a study of CD4 T cells in relation to SARS-CoV-2 and coronaviruses (dated by TCRdb to the early 2020s). Their specific antigens are unknown. Library preparation used the immunoSEQ multiplex PCR assay. What TCRdb holds here is the immuneACCESS table cut down to in-frame rearrangements. Part of the clones is not present; checked against another copy, under half of the missing clones reflect an unresolved V gene, and the others are unexplained. This sample comprises 35,000 to 45,000 clones, 84% of them detected only once. The ten largest clones represent 1.2% of the sample. Material for sequencing was naive CD4+ T cells from PBMCs, cultured in vitro. Sample cell subset or site, as interpreted from the label and publication: naive CD4+ T cells isolated by negative enrichment. The receptor set was obtained from an adult with COVID-19.

The CDR3 nucleotides read TGTGCCAGCAGCTTCGACAGGGGCGGCTACAATGAGCAGTTCTTC. Translated, it gives CASSFDRGGYNEQFF. The rearrangement joins TRBV7-9 to TRBJ2-1; 8 bases map to TRBD1. J lost 3 bases, V lost 3 bases, and 4 bases had no gene match. The CDR3 is made up of 15 amino acids. Germline values: CDR1 SEHNR, CDR2 FQNEAQ (reference sequence).

The CDR3: CASSVGDRVGEKLFF. The CDR3, as DNA: TGTGCCAGCAGTGTGGGGGACAGGGTGGGTGAAAAACTGTTTTTT. The V and J genes are TRBV25-1 and TRBJ1-4, with 9 bases that match TRBD1. Germline CDR1 MGHDK, CDR2 SYGVNS. J lost 7 bases, V lost 4 bases, and 7 bases had no gene match. There are 15 residues in the CDR3.

The chain uses TRBV3-1 (or the pseudogene TRBV3-2) and TRBJ2-7; D is uncertain. The CDR3 contains 12 residues. V gave up 5 bases and J gave up 3 bases, with 8 bases separating them. The V gene's germline CDR1 is LGHDT and CDR2 YNNKEL (reference sequence). Written as DNA, the CDR3 is TGTGCCAGCAGCTACAGCAACTACGAGCAGTACTTC. As protein: CASSYSNYEQYF.

This clone occurred a few times. The V gene is TRBV19, the J gene TRBJ2-7; 8 bases are a match to TRBD1. The germline CDR1 and CDR2 sequences are LNHDA and SQIVND (reference sequence). The CDR3 consists of 15 residues. The V gene end was trimmed by 5 bases and the J gene end by 2 bases; junction bases not matched to a gene: 8. CDR3: CASSEQGAPTYEQYF. The CDR3 DNA sequence: TGTGCCAGTAGTGAGCAGGGGGCGCCCACCTACGAGCAGTACTTC.

The chain is built from TRBV2 and TRBJ2-2; D may be TRBD1 (5 bases). Germline CDR1 and CDR2: SNHLY and FYNNEI. V shed 8 bases and J shed 2 bases, with 15 bases lying between them. CDR3 size: 15 residues. The CDR3 DNA reads as TGTGCCAGCGAAGCATTCGACAGAAACACCGGGGAGCTGTTTTTT. This sequence encodes CASEAFDRNTGELFF.

This chain uses TRBV27 with TRBJ1-5, with D unclear. CDR1 and CDR2 (germline): MNHEY, SMNVEV (reference sequence). The CDR3 consists of 12 residues. The V end lost 7 bases, the J end lost 8 bases, and 12 bases lay between the germline ends. The CDR3 loop reads CASTSTAKPQHF. The CDR3 DNA is TGTGCCAGCACCTCCACCGCAAAGCCCCAGCATTTT.

V is TRBV27 and J is TRBJ2-1; maybe TRBD2 (6 bases). V lost 5 bases and J 4 bases, leaving 27 bases between the germline ends. The germline V gene encodes CDR1 MNHEY and CDR2 SMNVEV (reference sequence). The CDR3 is 19 amino acids. The CDR3 loop reads CASSRRLGVAAHNYNEQFF. The DNA of the CDR3 is TGTGCCAGCAGTCGGAGATTAGGGGTAGCGGCACATAATTACAATGAGCAGTTCTTC.

The V gene is TRBV7-2, the J gene TRBJ1-3; D unresolved. V was pared by 0 bases and J by 4 bases, with 16 bases between. Germline lookup yields CDR1 SGHTA and CDR2 FQGNSA. CDR3 size: 17 residues. Written as DNA, the CDR3 is TGTGCCAGCAGCTTAGCCCTCGGGCCCAGTAGAGGAAACACCATATATTTT. This sequence encodes CASSLALGPSRGNTIYF.

The gene calls are TRBV9 and TRBJ2-2, with D perhaps TRBD2 (5 bases). The CDR3 has 16 residues. V was trimmed by 0 bases and J by 6 bases, leaving 15 bases between them. CDR1 and CDR2 from the germline V gene are SGDLS and YYNGEE. This CDR3 is CASSVESGRDAGELFF. In DNA form, the CDR3 reads TGTGCCAGCAGCGTAGAAAGCGGCCGAGACGCCGGGGAGCTGTTTTTT. Full variable domain (remainder filled in from reference TRBV9 and TRBJ2-2): DSGVTQTPKHLITATGQRVTLRCSPRSGDLSVYWYQQSLDQGLQFLIQYYNGEERAKGNILERFSAQQFPDLHSELNLSSLELGDSALYFCASSVESGRDAGELFFGEGSRLTVL.

The rearrangement joins TRBV2 to TRBJ2-5, with D possibly matching TRBD2 (6 bases). This CDR3 is built from 14 residues. Trimming took off 2 bases at V and 3 bases at J, with 10 bases between the two ends. Germline CDR1 is SNHLY and CDR2 is FYNNEI. The CDR3 DNA follows: TGTGCCAGCAGTGAATATCGGACTAAAGAGACCCAGTACTTC. The encoded protein is CASSEYRTKETQYF. The full variable domain, completed using reference TRBV2 and TRBJ2-5, is EPEVTQTPSHQVTQMGQEVILRCVPISNHLYFYWYRQILGQKVEFLVSFYNNEISEKSEIFDDQFSVERPDGSNFTLKIRSTKLEDSAMYFCASSEYRTKETQYFGPGTRLLVL.

The rearrangement joins TRBV11-2 to TRBJ2-2, with 7 nucleotides matching TRBD2. Germline CDR1 and CDR2: SGHAT and FQNNGV. The CDR3 covers 16 residues. V lost 1 base and J lost 2; bases outside the gene matches: 4. Here the CDR3 reads CASSLGASGNTGELFF. The CDR3 DNA reads TGTGCCAGCAGCTTAGGAGCTAGCGGTAACACCGGGGAGCTGTTTTTT. The complete variable domain, with remaining parts taken from reference TRBV11-2 and TRBJ2-2, reads EAGVAQSPRYKIIEKRQSVAFWCNPISGHATLYWYQQILGQGPKLLIQFQNNGVVDDSQLPKDRFSAERLKGVDSTLKIQPAKLEDSAVYLCASSLGASGNTGELFFGEGSRLTVL.

The chain uses TRBV28 and TRBJ2-7, with 7 bases lining up with TRBD2. The CDR3 is 18 amino acids. The trim removed 4 bases at V and 1 base at J, leaving 16 bases unmatched. Germline V gene data show CDR1 as MDHEN and CDR2 as SYDVKM. The CDR3 DNA reads TGTGCCAGCAGTTCTGTCGGCGGGAGTAGAGAGAAATCCTACGAGCAGTACTTC. The encoded protein is CASSSVGGSREKSYEQYF.

This sequence joins TRBV5-1 and TRBJ2-3; D gene unclear. The CDR3 consists of 13 residues. The germline CDR1 and CDR2 sequences are SGHRS and YFSETQ. V gave up 5 bases and J gave up 4 bases, with 11 bases separating them. The CDR3 region is CASRVYSSDTQYF. CDR3 bases: TGCGCCAGCAGAGTATATAGTTCAGATACGCAGTATTTT.

The rearrangement links TRBV28 to TRBJ1-6; D is ambiguous. The CDR3 is made up of 15 amino acids. With 1 base removed from V and 4 bases from J, the gap between germline ends came to 8 bases. CDR1 and CDR2 (germline): MDHEN, SYDVKM. The CDR3 bases are TGTGCCAGCAGTTTATCGGTACAGTATAATTCACCCCTCCACTTT. Its translation is CASSLSVQYNSPLHF.

This sequence joins TRBV12-1 and TRBJ2-7. TRBV12-1 is given as a pseudogene. The CDR3 is 14 residues long. In DNA, the CDR3 is TGTGCCAGCAGCCCCCGCCCGCTGGTCTACGAGCAGTACTTC. Amino acid sequence: CASSPRPLVYEQYF.

The genes are TRBV28 and TRBJ2-3; 8 bases are shared with TRBD2. V lost 5 bases and J lost 3; bases outside the gene matches: 10. This CDR3 is built from 16 residues. Germline V gives CDR1 MDHEN, CDR2 SYDVKM. This chain's CDR3 is CASSLSGTSGTDTQYF. CDR3 bases: TGTGCCAGCAGTCTCTCCGGGACTAGTGGAACAGATACGCAGTATTTT. Full variable domain (rest looked up from reference TRBV28 and TRBJ2-3): DVKVTQSSRYLVKRTGEKVFLECVQDMDHENMFWYRQDPGLGLRLIYFSYDVKMKEKGDIPEGYSVSREKKERFSLILESASTNQTSMYLCASSLSGTSGTDTQYFGPGTRLTVL.

V gene TRBV27 combines with J gene TRBJ2-3; D unclear. The V end was cut by 3 bases, the J end by 2 bases, with 6 bases between. This CDR3 comprises 13 residues. Germline V CDR1 and CDR2: MNHEY, SMNVEV (reference sequence). The CDR3 DNA reads TGTGCCAGCAGTTTCAGACCCACAGATACGCAGTATTTT. The encoded protein is CASSFRPTDTQYF.

The chain couples TRBV29-1 to TRBJ2-7; no clear D. The V gene's germline CDR1 is SQVTM and CDR2 ANQGSEA. This CDR3 has 13 residues. Deletions cut 5 bases from V and 2 bases from J, with 13 bases between. CDR3 in amino acids: CSVLLPSAYEQYF. CDR3 DNA: TGCAGCGTTCTACTGCCATCGGCCTACGAGCAGTACTTC.

The V and J genes are TRBV28 and TRBJ1-4; D is perhaps TRBD1 (5 bases). V was trimmed by 6 bases and J by 8 bases, leaving 16 bases between them. CDR1 is MDHEN and CDR2 is SYDVKM in the germline V gene. CDR3 length: 14 amino acids. CDR3 bases: TGTGCCAGCAGCGACCGGGGCCTTGGGGAAAAACTGTTTTTT. Translating gives CASSDRGLGEKLFF. Full variable domain (missing parts from reference TRBV28 and TRBJ1-4): DVKVTQSSRYLVKRTGEKVFLECVQDMDHENMFWYRQDPGLGLRLIYFSYDVKMKEKGDIPEGYSVSREKKERFSLILESASTNQTSMYLCASSDRGLGEKLFFGSGTQLSVL.

The J gene is TRBJ2-2, the V gene TRBV6-6, with D hard to call. Germline CDR1 is MNHNY and CDR2 is SVGAGI (reference sequence). V dropped 7 bases and J dropped 6 bases, with 9 bases sitting between them. The CDR3 contains 12 residues. CDR3 protein: CASTTAAGELFF. The CDR3 DNA sequence: TGTGCCAGCACTACGGCGGCCGGGGAGCTGTTTTTT.